The 28 T cell receptor beta chains given below trace back to one sample, sequenced in a study of blood T cell repertoires in COVID-19. The method was immunoSEQ multiplex PCR; TCRdb's version includes in-frame clones alone and lacks a portion of them. The data hold 150,000 to 200,000 clones, with around 82% observed a single time. Material for sequencing was peripheral blood. These receptors were taken from a man in his late teens or twenties with active or convalescent COVID-19.

CDR3 protein: CASSFSAGGPGNEQFF. The CDR3 nucleotides read TGTGCCAGCAGCTTCTCTGCGGGGGGGCCGGGTAATGAGCAGTTCTTC. The rearrangement joins TRBV7-6 to TRBJ2-1, with TRBD2 identical over 9 bases. CDR3 length: 16 residues. The V and J ends lost 3 bases and 7 bases, in that order; junction bases with no gene match: 10. The V gene's germline CDR1 is SGHVS and CDR2 FNYEAQ.

This chain joins TRBV2 and TRBJ1-5; no clear D gene. This CDR3 has 14 amino acids. The V end was cut by 7 bases, the J end by 3 bases, with 13 bases between. Germline V gene lookup returns CDR1 SNHLY and CDR2 FYNNEI. Here the CDR3 reads CASTLDGANQPQHF. The CDR3 DNA follows: TGTGCCAGCACCCTCGACGGAGCCAATCAGCCCCAGCATTTT.

The count of this clone is one. This chain joins TRBV10-1 and TRBJ1-2, with TRBD1 matching 9 bases. The CDR3 is made up of 15 amino acids. Germline V gives CDR1 WNHNN, CDR2 SYGVQD (reference sequence). V shed 3 bases, J shed 8 bases, and the junction held 10 bases outside the gene matches. The CDR3 DNA sequence: TGCGCCAGCAGTGAATCGACAGGGGGAACAAGGGGCTACACCTTC. The encoded protein is CASSESTGGTRGYTF.

This clone was counted once. J is TRBJ1-2 and V is TRBV14; D uncertain. The germline CDR1 and CDR2 sequences are SGHDN and FVKESK. This CDR3 has 13 amino acids. V dropped 2 bases and J dropped 8 bases, with 12 bases sitting between them. DNA of the CDR3: TGTGCCAGCAGCCAAATGAAGGGAGAGGGCTACACCTTC. Amino acid sequence: CASSQMKGEGYTF. The full variable domain, with the rest looked up from reference TRBV14 and TRBJ1-2, is EAGVTQFPSHSVIEKGQTVTLRCDPISGHDNLYWYRRVMGKEIKFLLHFVKESKQDESGMPNNRFLAERTGGTYSTLKVQPAELEDSGVYFCASSQMKGEGYTFGSGTRLTVV.

This chain links TRBV7-6 with TRBJ2-2, with 9 bases aligning to TRBD2. Germline V lookup: CDR1 SGHVS, CDR2 FNYEAQ. There are 16 residues in the CDR3. The V segment lost 2 bases and the J segment 0 bases; nucleotides outside the gene matches: 1. CDR3 sequence reads: CASSLLAGPNTGELFF. As DNA, the CDR3 is TGTGCCAGCAGCTTACTAGCGGGACCGAACACCGGGGAGCTGTTTTTT.

This clone appeared once. This chain uses TRBV6-1 with TRBJ2-7; D is undetermined. CDR1 MNHNS and CDR2 SASEGT come from the germline V gene. The germline V and J ends were trimmed by 2 bases and 6 bases, with 11 bases remaining between them. The CDR3 extends over 13 amino acids. This chain's CDR3 is CASSETTLREQYF. The CDR3 region has the DNA TGTGCCAGCAGTGAAACCACTCTGCGCGAGCAGTACTTC.

CDR3 sequence (DNA): TGTGCCAGCAGCGTAAGCGGGGTCCAGTCTCGAAAAACAGCTGAGCAGTTCTTC. Translation gives CASSVSGVQSRKTAEQFF. The rearrangement uses TRBV9 and TRBJ2-1; 7 positions match TRBD2. The V and J ends lost 1 base and 9 bases, in that order; junction bases with no gene match: 19. CDR3 length: 18 residues. CDR1 SGDLS and CDR2 YYNGEE come from the germline V gene.

The V and J genes are TRBV6-1 and TRBJ1-6; D may be TRBD1 (5 bases). Germline CDR1 reads MNHNS; CDR2 reads SASEGT. This CDR3 comprises 14 residues. Trimming stripped 2 bases from V and 9 bases from J, with 11 bases between. The chain's CDR3 is CASSEQGLGSPLHF. The CDR3 DNA sequence: TGTGCCAGCAGTGAACAGGGCCTCGGTTCACCCCTCCACTTT.

CDR3 sequence (DNA): TGCAGCGTTAATCGGGCGGGGACCGGGGAGCTGTTTTTT. It translates to CSVNRAGTGELFF. The chain links TRBV29-1 to TRBJ2-2; weak D call: TRBD2 (6 bases). Trimming cost V 5 bases and J 5 bases, with 12 bases left between them. In germline, CDR1 is SQVTM, CDR2 ANQGSEA. The CDR3 runs 13 residues.

The J gene is TRBJ1-6, the V gene TRBV18; D remains unclear. From germline, CDR1 is KGHSH and CDR2 LQKENI. The CDR3 loop spans 14 amino acids. Trimming removed 3 bases at V and 5 bases at J, with 8 bases between. CDR3 DNA: TGTGCCAGCTCACCCCCGCGCGATAATTCACCCCTCCACTTT. It yields the protein CASSPPRDNSPLHF. The variable domain in full, completed from reference TRBV18 and TRBJ1-6, reads NAGVMQNPRHLVRRRGQEARLRCSPMKGHSHVYWYRQLPEEGLKFMVYLQKENIIDESGMPKERFSAEFPKEGPSILRIQQVVRGDSAAYFCASSPPRDNSPLHFGNGTRLTVT.

The chain recombines TRBV6-2 or TRBV6-3 with TRBJ2-3, with D possibly being TRBD2 (5 bases). The germline gives CDR1 MNHEY, CDR2 SVGEGT. The CDR3 has 11 residues. V lost 4 bases and J lost 8, with 7 bases in between. The DNA for the CDR3 is TGTGCCAGCAGTTCGGCGGGTACGCAGTATTTT. Its translation: CASSSAGTQYF.

This rearrangement joins TRBV21-1 to TRBJ1-6; TRBD1, the table's D call, lacks a check against the DNA. TRBV21-1 is noted as a pseudogene. This CDR3 is 17 amino acids long. The CDR3 reads CASKIDRGQEGNSPLHF. The CDR3 bases are TGTGCCAGCAAAATCGACAGGGGCCAAGAGGGTAATTCACCCCTCCACTTT.

This rearrangement joins TRBV7-2 to TRBJ2-2, with 12 nucleotides matching TRBD2. V lost 5 bases and J lost 7; bases outside the gene matches: 8. This CDR3 has 16 amino acids. Per germline, CDR1 SGHTA and CDR2 FQGNSA. The CDR3 DNA follows: TGTGCCAGCAGCCCGCCAGCGGGACTAGCGGGCGGGGAGCTGTTTTTT. It codes for CASSPPAGLAGGELFF.

This chain links TRBV5-1 with TRBJ1-2; D possibly corresponds to TRBD1 (5 bases). V was trimmed by 4 bases and J by 2 bases, leaving 12 bases between them. The CDR3 is 14 amino acids. Germline values: CDR1 SGHRS, CDR2 YFSETQ. The CDR3 sequence: CASSPAGTNYGYTF. The CDR3 region has the DNA TGCGCCAGCAGCCCGGCGGGGACCAACTATGGCTACACCTTC.

This clone was seen just once. The chain uses TRBV7-2 and TRBJ2-4; maybe TRBD2 (5 bases). From germline, CDR1 is SGHTA and CDR2 FQGNSA. The germline V and J ends were trimmed by 1 base and 5 bases, with 21 bases remaining between them. The CDR3 sequence is 18 residues long. This CDR3 reads CASSLDPRGRLAQNIQYF. The CDR3 DNA follows: TGTGCCAGCAGCTTAGATCCCCGGGGTAGATTAGCGCAAAACATTCAGTACTTC.

The chain carries TRBV3-1 (or the pseudogene TRBV3-2) and TRBJ1-1, with a tentative D call TRBD1 (5 bases). Germline V gene data show CDR1 as LGHDT and CDR2 as YNNKEL (reference sequence). CDR3 length: 14 residues. V lost 1 base, J lost 7 bases, and 13 bases lay in between. In DNA form, the CDR3 reads TGTGCCAGCAGCCAAGGTTACGGGGGGTTTGAAGCTTTCTTT. Translated: CASSQGYGGFEAFF.

This chain uses TRBV7-2 with TRBJ2-2, with 11 bases identical to TRBD2. The V segment lost 1 base and the J segment 5 bases; nucleotides outside the gene matches: 9. Germline CDR1 SGHTA, CDR2 FQGNSA. This CDR3 comprises 18 residues. Here the CDR3 reads CASSLGPARLAGTGELFF. The CDR3 nucleotides read TGTGCCAGCAGCTTAGGTCCCGCCCGACTAGCGGGGACCGGGGAGCTGTTTTTT.

CDR3 bases: TGTGCCAGTAGTATAGGGACAGGGGCTTCTGGCTACACCTTC. This translates into CASSIGTGASGYTF. This chain joins TRBV19 and TRBJ1-2; 9 bases match TRBD1. Germline CDR1 is LNHDA and CDR2 is SQIVND (reference sequence). V lost 1 base, J lost 7 bases, and 4 bases stayed unmatched. CDR3 length: 14 residues.

The chain uses TRBV7-8 and TRBJ2-7; the D gene is possibly TRBD1 (6 bases). Germline CDR1 SGHVS, CDR2 FQNEAQ. V was clipped by 5 bases and J by 0 bases, with 11 bases between them. The CDR3 consists of 14 residues. The CDR3 loop is CASSRDRNSYEQYF. CDR3 sequence (DNA): TGTGCCAGCAGCCGAGACAGGAACTCCTACGAGCAGTACTTC.

The rearrangement links TRBV6-5 to TRBJ2-5; 8 bases map to TRBD2. Germline CDR1 and CDR2: MNHEY and SVGAGI. There are 16 residues in the CDR3. With 2 bases clipped from V and 4 bases from J, the junction kept 9 bases outside the gene matches. The CDR3 here is CASSYRRGGHGETQYF. DNA of the CDR3: TGTGCCAGCAGTTACCGCCGGGGGGGGCACGGAGAGACCCAGTACTTC.

The chain couples TRBV19 to TRBJ2-3, with D perhaps TRBD2 (7 bases). Trimming left V 10 bases short and J 3 bases short, with 17 bases between. Germline lookup yields CDR1 LNHDA and CDR2 SQIVND (reference sequence). The CDR3 spans 14 residues. The CDR3 is CATEGGGLTDTQYF. CDR3 sequence (DNA): TGTGCCACCGAAGGGGGAGGGCTGACAGATACGCAGTATTTT.

This chain links TRBV9 with TRBJ2-3; 8 bases align to TRBD2. V shed 1 base and J 0 bases; nucleotides not matched to a gene: 4. Germline V gene sequence: CDR1 SGDLS, CDR2 YYNGEE. This CDR3 is built from 16 residues. CDR3 sequence reads: CASSVTGGFSTDTQYF. The CDR3 nucleotides read TGTGCCAGCAGCGTAACGGGAGGGTTTAGCACAGATACGCAGTATTTT.

V is TRBV28 and J is TRBJ2-3, with D perhaps TRBD1 (6 bases). Germline values: CDR1 MDHEN, CDR2 SYDVKM. This CDR3 is built from 15 residues. V was cut by 3 bases and J by 2 bases, with 12 bases left in between. DNA for the CDR3: TGTGCCAGCAGTTTTCAGGGGTGGGCCACAGATACGCAGTATTTT. It specifies CASSFQGWATDTQYF.

V and J are TRBV29-1 and TRBJ1-2; 9 bases are shared with TRBD1. This CDR3 region has 14 residues. The trim removed 6 bases at V and 6 bases at J, leaving 11 bases unmatched. Germline V gene sequence: CDR1 SQVTM, CDR2 ANQGSEA. CDR3 amino acids: CSVTPRDRADGYTF. The CDR3 DNA follows: TGCAGCGTCACCCCCCGGGACAGGGCTGATGGCTACACCTTC.

The chain combines TRBV19 with TRBJ1-4; D is unresolved. Trimming took 5 bases from V and 5 from J, leaving 9 bases between them. Germline assignment: CDR1 LNHDA and CDR2 SQIVND (reference sequence). The CDR3 length is 13 residues. CDR3 residues: CASSFGWNEKLFF. In nucleotides, the CDR3 is TGTGCCAGTAGTTTCGGGTGGAATGAAAAACTGTTTTTT.

The chain links TRBV6-5 to TRBJ2-1; possible D gene TRBD2, 5 bases. This CDR3 is built from 16 residues. V lost 0 bases to trimming and J lost 6 bases, with 15 bases between them. Per the germline V gene, CDR1 is MNHEY and CDR2 is SVGAGI. For the CDR3, the DNA is TGTGCCAGCAGTTACTCGAATTACGGCGGGTCCAATGAGCAGTTCTTC. Translation: CASSYSNYGGSNEQFF.

The gene calls are TRBV5-6 and TRBJ2-7; 7 bases are shared with TRBD1. Germline V CDR1 and CDR2: SGHDT, YYEEEE. The CDR3 loop spans 15 amino acids. The V and J ends lost 2 bases and 0 bases, in that order; junction bases with no gene match: 5. The chain's CDR3 is CASSFLTGVSYEQYF. The CDR3 nucleotides are TGTGCCAGCAGCTTTTTAACAGGGGTCTCCTACGAGCAGTACTTC.

V usage is TRBV18 and J usage is TRBJ2-5; 10 bases are a match to TRBD2. From germline, CDR1 is KGHSH and CDR2 LQKENI. This CDR3 has 16 amino acids. V shed 3 bases and J 3 bases; nucleotides not matched to a gene: 7. CDR3 nucleotides: TGTGCCAGCTCACCCGTCGCTAGCGGGAGAGAAGAGACCCAGTACTTC. It translates to CASSPVASGREETQYF.